Here is one TCR beta chain with its context. Antigen: not known. The sample originates from a study of cytomegalovirus exposure and HLA in healthy donors. Germline CDR1 and CDR2: MGHRA and YSYEKL. The CDR3 has 15 amino acids. Trimming took 2 bases from V and 3 from J, leaving 14 bases between them. Study-level findings and limits: In vitro work confirmed that three CMV-associated chains recognize CMV antigens.

Clones were read by immunoSEQ multiplex PCR, and TCRdb kept only the in-frame ones, dropping some. The sample records more than 85,000 clones, about 88% being singletons. Specimen: PBMCs. The chain links TRBV4-1 to TRBJ2-7, with a possible D match to TRBD2 (6 bases). The TCR comes from a woman between 18 and 30 years old in good health and CMV-seropositive. CDR3 sequence reads: CASSQPGASDYEQYF. CDR3 DNA sequence: TGCGCCAGCAGCCAACCAGGCGCTAGCGACTACGAGCAGTACTTC.